This T cell receptor (beta chain) came from a study of blood T cell repertoires in COVID-19. The wider study: Sites in the United States, Italy and Spain provided acute and convalescent COVID-19 samples.

The CDR3 consists of 16 residues. Germline trimming cut 5 bases from V and 6 bases from J; bases unmatched to any gene: 12. Looked up from germline, CDR1 is MNHEY and CDR2 is SVGEGT. Participants reported their clinical history, and cohort assignment relied on those reports. Recovered status in Cohort 3 required two negative PCRs, clearance, or symptom resolution. Original methodology: Reference gene primers were amplified, and this amplification served to estimate nucleated cell counts. The table came from immunoSEQ multiplex PCR; TCRdb's copy has only in-frame clones and leaves some out. The D gene and trimming were derived from the DNA, and the V and J assignments and clone size from that table. The sample lists some 270,000 clones, approximately 85% occurring once. In its sample, this clone was seen once.

This sequence joins TRBV6-2 or TRBV6-3 and TRBJ2-1; the match to TRBD1 covers 8 bases. Sequenced material: PBMCs or T cells enriched from blood (not recorded which). The source is a woman in her 30s who had recovered from COVID-19. CDR3 sequence: CASSPRGQGLFNEQFF. The CDR3 nucleotides are TGTGCCAGCAGTCCGCGCGGACAGGGCTTGTTCAATGAGCAGTTCTTC.